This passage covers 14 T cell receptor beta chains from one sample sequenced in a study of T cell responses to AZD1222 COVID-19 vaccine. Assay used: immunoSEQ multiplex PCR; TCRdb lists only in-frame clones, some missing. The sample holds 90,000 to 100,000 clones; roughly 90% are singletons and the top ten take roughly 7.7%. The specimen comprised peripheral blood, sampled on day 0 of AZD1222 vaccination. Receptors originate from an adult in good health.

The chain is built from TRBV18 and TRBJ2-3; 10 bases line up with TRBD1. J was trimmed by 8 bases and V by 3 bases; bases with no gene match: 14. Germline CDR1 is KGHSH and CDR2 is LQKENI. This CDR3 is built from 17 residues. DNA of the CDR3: TGTGCCAGCTCACCCCCGGGACAGGGGAGGTTAGGAGGTACGCAGTATTTT. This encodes CASSPPGQGRLGGTQYF.

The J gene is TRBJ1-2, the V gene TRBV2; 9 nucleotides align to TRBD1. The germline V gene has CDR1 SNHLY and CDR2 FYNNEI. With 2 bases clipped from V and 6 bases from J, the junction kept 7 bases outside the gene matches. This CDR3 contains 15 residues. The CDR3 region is CASSEMTRTGDGYTF. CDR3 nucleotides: TGTGCCAGCAGTGAAATGACCCGGACAGGGGATGGCTACACCTTC.

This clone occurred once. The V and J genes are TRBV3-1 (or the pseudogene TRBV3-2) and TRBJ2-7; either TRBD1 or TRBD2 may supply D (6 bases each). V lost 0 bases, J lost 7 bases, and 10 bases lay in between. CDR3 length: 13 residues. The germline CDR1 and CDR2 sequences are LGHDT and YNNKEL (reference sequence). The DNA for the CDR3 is TGTGCCAGCAGCCAAGAGAGGGGGAGGGAGCAGTACTTC. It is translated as CASSQERGREQYF.

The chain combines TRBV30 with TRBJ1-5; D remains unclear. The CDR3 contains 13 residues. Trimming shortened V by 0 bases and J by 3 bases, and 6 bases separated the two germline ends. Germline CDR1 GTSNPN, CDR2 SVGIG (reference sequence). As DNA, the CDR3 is TGTGCCTGGAGTGTAGGGATCAATCAGCCCCAGCATTTT. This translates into CAWSVGINQPQHF.

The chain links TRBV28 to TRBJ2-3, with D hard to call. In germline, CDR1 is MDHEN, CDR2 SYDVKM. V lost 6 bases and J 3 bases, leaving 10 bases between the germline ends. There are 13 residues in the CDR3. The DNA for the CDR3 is TGTGCCAGCAGCCGTCCCCAGACAGATACGCAGTATTTT. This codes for CASSRPQTDTQYF.

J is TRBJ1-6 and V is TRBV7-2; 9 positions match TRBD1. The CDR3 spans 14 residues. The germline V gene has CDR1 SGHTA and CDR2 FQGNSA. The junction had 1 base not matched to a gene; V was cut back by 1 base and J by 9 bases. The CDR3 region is CASSLDRGPSPLHF. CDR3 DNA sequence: TGTGCCAGCAGCTTAGACAGGGGGCCTTCACCCCTCCACTTT.

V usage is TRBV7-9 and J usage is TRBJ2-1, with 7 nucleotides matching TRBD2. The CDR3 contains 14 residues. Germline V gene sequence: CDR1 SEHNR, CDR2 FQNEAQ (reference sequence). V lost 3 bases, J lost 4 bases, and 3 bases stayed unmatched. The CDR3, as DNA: TGTGCCAGCAGCTTGGGCGGGAGTTACAATGAGCAGTTCTTC. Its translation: CASSLGGSYNEQFF.

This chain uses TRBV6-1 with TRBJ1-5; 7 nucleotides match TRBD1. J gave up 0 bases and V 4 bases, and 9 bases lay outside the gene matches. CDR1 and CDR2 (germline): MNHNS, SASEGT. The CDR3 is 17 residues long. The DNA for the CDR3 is TGTGCCAGCAGTGGACAGGGAACCCCTTATAGCAATCAGCCCCAGCATTTT. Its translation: CASSGQGTPYSNQPQHF.

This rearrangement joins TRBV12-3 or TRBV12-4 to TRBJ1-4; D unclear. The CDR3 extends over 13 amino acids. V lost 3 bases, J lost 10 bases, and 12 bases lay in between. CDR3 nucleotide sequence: TGTGCCAGCAGTTTGGACGGCTCGCTAAAACTGTTTTTT. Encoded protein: CASSLDGSLKLFF.

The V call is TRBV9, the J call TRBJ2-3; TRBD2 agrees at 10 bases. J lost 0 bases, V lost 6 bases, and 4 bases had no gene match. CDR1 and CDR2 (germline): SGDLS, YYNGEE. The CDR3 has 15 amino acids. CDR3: CASTTAGGSTDTQYF. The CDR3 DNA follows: TGTGCCAGCACCACAGCGGGGGGGAGCACAGATACGCAGTATTTT.

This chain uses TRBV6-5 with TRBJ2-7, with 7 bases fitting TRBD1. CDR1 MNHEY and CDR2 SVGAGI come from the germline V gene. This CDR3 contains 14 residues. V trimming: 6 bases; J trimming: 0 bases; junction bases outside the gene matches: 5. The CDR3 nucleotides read TGTGCCAGCAGCCAGGGGGTGAACTCCTACGAGCAGTACTTC. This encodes CASSQGVNSYEQYF.

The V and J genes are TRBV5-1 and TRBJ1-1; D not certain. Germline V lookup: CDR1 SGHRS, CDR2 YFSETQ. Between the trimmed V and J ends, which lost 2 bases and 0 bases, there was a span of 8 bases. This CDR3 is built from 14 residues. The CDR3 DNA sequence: TGCGCCAGCAGCTTAACCTACATGAACACTGAAGCTTTCTTT. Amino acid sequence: CASSLTYMNTEAFF.

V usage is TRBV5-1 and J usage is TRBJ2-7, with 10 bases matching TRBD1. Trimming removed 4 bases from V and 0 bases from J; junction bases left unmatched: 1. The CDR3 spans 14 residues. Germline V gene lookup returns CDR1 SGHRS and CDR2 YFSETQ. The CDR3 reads CASSGQGDSYEQYF. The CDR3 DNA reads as TGCGCCAGCAGCGGACAGGGGGACTCCTACGAGCAGTACTTC.

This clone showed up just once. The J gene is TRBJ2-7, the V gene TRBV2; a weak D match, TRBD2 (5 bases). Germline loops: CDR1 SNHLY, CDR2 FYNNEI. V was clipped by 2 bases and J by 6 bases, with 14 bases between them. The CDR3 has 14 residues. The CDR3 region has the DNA TGTGCCAGCAGTGAACGGACTGGGATGGGCGAGCAGTACTTC. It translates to CASSERTGMGEQYF.